The clone carrying this T cell receptor beta chain was picked up one time. Its antigen remains unidentified. These data come from a study of cytomegalovirus exposure and HLA in healthy donors. Study background: Earlier, 150 million to 200 million T cells were analyzed, and about 100 million unique TCR beta sequences were found among them. Within an early data release were about 80 million unique TCRs drawn from HLA-typed donors.

The PCR ran on 60 Vbeta and 13 Jbeta primers. Generated by immunoSEQ multiplex PCR, the TCRdb table keeps only in-frame clones and is missing some. The sample has under 200,000 clones; approximately 82% are singletons. Whole-study findings and limits: In a later analysis, donors in an Asian-associated ancestry cluster reportedly had fewer N-insertions in productive TCRs than the cohort mean.

Germline lookup yields CDR1 SGHVS and CDR2 FQNEAQ. CDR3 size: 14 residues. V was cut by 3 bases and J by 4 bases, with 11 bases left in between. The chain links TRBV7-8 to TRBJ2-3, with D uncertain. The TCR comes from a man in his fifties or sixties in good health and CMV-seropositive. Sequencing was done on a sample of PBMCs. CDR3 sequence: CASSLARLPDTQYF. In DNA form, the CDR3 reads TGTGCCAGCAGCTTGGCTCGACTCCCAGATACGCAGTATTTT. Complete variable domain (other parts from reference TRBV7-8 and TRBJ2-3): GAGVSQSPRYKVAKRGQDVALRCDPISGHVSLFWYQQALGQGPEFLTYFQNEAQLDKSGLPSDRFFAERPEGSVSTLKIQRTQQEDSAVYLCASSLARLPDTQYFGPGTRLTVL.